These 13 T cell receptor beta chains share one sample of origin, sequenced in a study. TCRdb used MiXCR to reprocess the 5' RACE reads, holding one entry per CDR3 protein. The data show 400 to 550 distinct CDR3 sequences, around a fifth seen once. Sequenced input: central memory T cells from blood PBMCs. The sample's subset: central memory CD4+ T cells. The receptors come from a male donor with HIV.

The chain carries TRBV7-9 and TRBJ2-1; D remains ambiguous. Germline V gene sequence: CDR1 SEHNR, CDR2 FQNEAQ (reference sequence). CDR3 length: 12 residues. Deletions cut 6 bases from V and 5 bases from J, with 8 bases between. The CDR3 DNA is TGTGCCAGCAGAGAGATCAACAATGAGCAGTTCTTC. Translated: CASREINNEQFF. Looking up the rest from reference TRBV7-9 and TRBJ2-1 gives the full variable domain: DTGVSQNPRHKITKRGQNVTFRCDPISEHNRLYWYRQTLGQGPEFLTYFQNEAQLEKSRLLSDRFSAERPKGSFSTLEIQRTEQGDSAMYLCASREINNEQFFGPGTRLTVL.

In its sample, this clonotype is large (0.1 to 1%). The chain is built from TRBV4-1 and TRBJ1-6; a possible D gene is TRBD1 (6 bases). V was clipped by 0 bases and J by 7 bases, with 13 bases between them. Germline lookup yields CDR1 MGHRA and CDR2 YSYEKL. The CDR3 is made up of 16 amino acids. As DNA, the CDR3 is TGCGCCAGCAGCCAAGATACGAGGCAGGGGAATTCACCCCTCCACTTT. Translating it yields CASSQDTRQGNSPLHF.

This clonotype has only a few counts. This sequence joins TRBV3-1 and TRBJ2-3, with 7 bases matching TRBD2. The germline gives CDR1 LGHDT, CDR2 YNNKEL (reference sequence). This CDR3 is built from 15 residues. Unmatched junction bases numbered 10, after V lost 4 bases and J lost 6 bases. This CDR3 reads CASSPPLRTSDTQYF. CDR3 nucleotide sequence: TGTGCCAGCAGCCCTCCACTTCGGACTAGTGATACGCAGTATTTT.

The J gene is TRBJ2-3, the V gene TRBV15; no firm D call. Trimming took off 0 bases at V and 8 bases at J, with 3 bases between the two ends. Per germline, CDR1 LNHNV and CDR2 YYDKDF (reference sequence). The CDR3 contains 11 residues. Here the CDR3 reads CATSREGTQYF. DNA of the CDR3: TGTGCCACCAGCAGAGAAGGTACGCAGTATTTT.

The table lists this clonotype with a few counts. CDR3 DNA: TGTGCCAGCAGTGAGCCCTGGGACACTTACAATGAGCAGTTCTTC. Protein sequence: CASSEPWDTYNEQFF. The chain carries TRBV2 and TRBJ2-1; the D gene is possibly TRBD1 (6 bases). This CDR3 has 15 amino acids. V lost 3 bases and J 4 bases, leaving 13 bases between the germline ends. The V gene's germline CDR1 is SNHLY and CDR2 FYNNEI.

This chain uses TRBV12-3 or TRBV12-4 with TRBJ1-1; D is undetermined. V lost 6 bases to trimming and J lost 1 base, with 9 bases between them. The CDR3 spans 13 residues. The DNA for the CDR3 is TGTGCCAGCAGGTCTGACAAGAACACTGAAGCTTTCTTT. It specifies CASRSDKNTEAFF.

In its sample, this clonotype ranks as large. The chain combines TRBV11-1 with TRBJ1-2; a weak D match, TRBD1 (5 bases). V was cut by 6 bases and J by 4 bases, with 21 bases left in between. The CDR3 contains 16 residues. The germline V gene encodes CDR1 SGHAT and CDR2 FQDESV (reference sequence). CDR3: CASRSSTGTDIYGYTF. CDR3 in DNA: TGTGCCAGCAGATCAAGCACCGGGACGGACATCTATGGCTACACCTTC.

This clonotype came up a few times. The chain employs TRBV5-1 and TRBJ2-7; maybe TRBD2 (5 bases). Trimming cost V 4 bases and J 4 bases, with 9 bases left between them. The V gene's germline CDR1 is SGHRS and CDR2 YFSETQ. CDR3 size: 12 residues. The chain's CDR3 is CASSALGYEQYF. The CDR3 DNA reads TGCGCCAGCAGCGCACTAGGGTACGAGCAGTACTTC. The entire variable domain, with the rest obtained from reference TRBV5-1 and TRBJ2-7, is as follows: KAGVTQTPRYLIKTRGQQVTLSCSPISGHRSVSWYQQTPGQGLQFLFEYFSETQRNKGNFPGRFSGRQFSNSRSEMNVSTLELGDSALYLCASSALGYEQYFGPGTRLTVT.

DNA for the CDR3: TGTGCCAGCAGTTCCCTGGGCGAAGGTATCACTGAAGCTTTCTTT. Encoded protein: CASSSLGEGITEAFF. The chain links TRBV6-6 to TRBJ1-1; the D is unclear. This CDR3 has 15 residues. V was pared by 4 bases and J by 4 bases, with 16 bases between. Looked up from germline, CDR1 is MNHNY and CDR2 is SVGAGI (reference sequence).

This clonotype was detected a few times. V is TRBV12-3 or TRBV12-4 and J is TRBJ1-5; a possible D gene is TRBD1 (5 bases). This CDR3 is built from 21 residues. V lost 7 bases and J 2 bases, leaving 33 bases between the germline ends. CDR3 nucleotide sequence: TGTGCCAGCAACCTTGATTTGGTGACAGTAGGGGCGGTGGTAGGCAATCAGCCCCAGCATTTT. Translating gives CASNLDLVTVGAVVGNQPQHF.

Within the sample, this clonotype is hyperexpanded (1% or more). The chain is built from TRBV6-6 and TRBJ1-5; the D gene is possibly TRBD1 (5 bases). Germline assignment: CDR1 MNHNY and CDR2 SVGAGI (reference sequence). Trimming took off 6 bases at V and 9 bases at J, with 15 bases between the two ends. This CDR3 is built from 13 residues. CDR3 loop: CASRDRGPGPQHF. The CDR3 DNA reads TGTGCCAGCAGAGATCGGGGCCCAGGGCCCCAGCATTTT.

The chain combines TRBV2 with TRBJ1-1; D is undetermined. The germline V and J ends were trimmed by 1 base and 1 base, with 7 bases remaining between them. Germline V gives CDR1 SNHLY, CDR2 FYNNEI. The CDR3 sequence is 14 residues long. The CDR3 nucleotides read TGTGCCAGCAGTGAAGAGAGCTCGAACACTGAAGCTTTCTTT. It is translated as CASSEESSNTEAFF.

This clonotype was counted between two and nine times. The chain joins TRBV19 to TRBJ1-1, with D unresolved. Trimming cost V 3 bases and J 4 bases, with 12 bases left between them. The CDR3 extends over 14 amino acids. CDR1 is LNHDA and CDR2 is SQIVND in the germline V gene (reference sequence). The CDR3, as DNA: TGTGCCAGTAGTATGGGTCACTTGGGCACTGAAGCTTTCTTT. Its translation is CASSMGHLGTEAFF.